This T cell receptor beta chain is from a study of blood T cell repertoires in COVID-19. As for the study in general: The cDNA or gDNA used as material had been derived from T cells, B-cell-depleted T cells, or PBMCs.

The V end was cut by 6 bases, the J end by 7 bases, with 22 bases between. This CDR3 spans 15 amino acids. Looked up from germline, CDR1 is SEHNR and CDR2 is FQNEAQ (reference sequence). Per the original data handling: Reference gene primer amplification gave nucleated cell count estimates. Using immunoSEQ multiplex PCR, the repertoire was profiled, and TCRdb retains in-frame clones only, with some absent. V, J and clone size are those of that table, while D and trimming were read from the DNA. The sample carries about 220,000 clones, 75% to 85% recorded once. The chain links TRBV7-9 to TRBJ2-7, with a weak D call TRBD1 (6 bases). The TCR was taken from a human donor in a cohort sampled during active COVID-19. The material sequenced was peripheral blood. Here the CDR3 reads CASRPGTRSLNEQYF. CDR3 DNA sequence: TGTGCCAGCAGACCCGGGACAAGGTCCCTCAATGAGCAGTACTTC.